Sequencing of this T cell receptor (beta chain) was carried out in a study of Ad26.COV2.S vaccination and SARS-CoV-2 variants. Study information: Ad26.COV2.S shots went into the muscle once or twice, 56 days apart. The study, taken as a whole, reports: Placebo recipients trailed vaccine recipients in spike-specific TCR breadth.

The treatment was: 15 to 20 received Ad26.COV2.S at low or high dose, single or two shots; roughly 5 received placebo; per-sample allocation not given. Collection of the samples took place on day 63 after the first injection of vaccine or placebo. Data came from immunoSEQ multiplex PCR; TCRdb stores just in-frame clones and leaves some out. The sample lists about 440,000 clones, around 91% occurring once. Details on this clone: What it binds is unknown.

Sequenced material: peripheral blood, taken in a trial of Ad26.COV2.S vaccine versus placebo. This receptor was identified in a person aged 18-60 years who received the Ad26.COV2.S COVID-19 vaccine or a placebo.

Here the CDR3 DNA reads TGTGCCAGCAGCTTAGAGTCGGGGAACACTGAAGCTTTCTTT. The encoded protein is CASSLESGNTEAFF. V gene TRBV7-2 combines with J gene TRBJ1-1; no firm D call. Germline CDR1 and CDR2: SGHTA and FQGNSA. V lost 1 base, J lost 1 base, and 7 bases lay in between. This CDR3 spans 14 amino acids.